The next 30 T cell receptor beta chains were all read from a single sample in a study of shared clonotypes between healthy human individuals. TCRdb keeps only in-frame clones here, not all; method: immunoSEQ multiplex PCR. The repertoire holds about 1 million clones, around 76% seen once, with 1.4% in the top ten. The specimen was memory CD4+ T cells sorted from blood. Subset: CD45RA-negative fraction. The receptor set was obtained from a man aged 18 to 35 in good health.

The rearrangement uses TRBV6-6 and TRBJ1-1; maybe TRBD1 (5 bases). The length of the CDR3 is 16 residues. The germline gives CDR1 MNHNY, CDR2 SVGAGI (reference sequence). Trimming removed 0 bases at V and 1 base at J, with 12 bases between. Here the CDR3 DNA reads TGTGCCAGCAGTTACTCGACTCAGGGTGCGAACACTGAAGCTTTCTTT. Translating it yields CASSYSTQGANTEAFF.

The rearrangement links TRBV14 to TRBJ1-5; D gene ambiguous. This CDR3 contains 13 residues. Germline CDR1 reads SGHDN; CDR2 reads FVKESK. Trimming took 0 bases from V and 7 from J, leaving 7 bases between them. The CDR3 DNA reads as TGTGCCAGCAGCCAAGATTACTTACAGCCCCAGCATTTT. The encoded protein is CASSQDYLQPQHF.

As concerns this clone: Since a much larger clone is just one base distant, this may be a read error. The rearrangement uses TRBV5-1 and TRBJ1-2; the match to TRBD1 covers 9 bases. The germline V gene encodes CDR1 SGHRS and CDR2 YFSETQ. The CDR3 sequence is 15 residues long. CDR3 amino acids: CVSSGRTGENQRYTF. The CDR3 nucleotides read TGCGTCAGCAGCGGACGGACAGGGGAAAATCAACGGTACACCTTC.

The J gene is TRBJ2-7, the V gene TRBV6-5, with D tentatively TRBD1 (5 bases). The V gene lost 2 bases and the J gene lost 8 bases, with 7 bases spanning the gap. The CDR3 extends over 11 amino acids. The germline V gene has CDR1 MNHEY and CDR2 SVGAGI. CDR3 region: CASSYMGQQYF. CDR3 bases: TGTGCCAGCAGTTACATGGGGCAGCAGTACTTC.

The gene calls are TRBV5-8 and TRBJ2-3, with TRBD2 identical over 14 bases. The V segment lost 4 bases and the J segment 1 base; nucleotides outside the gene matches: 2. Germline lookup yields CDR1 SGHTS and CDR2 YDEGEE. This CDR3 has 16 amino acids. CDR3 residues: CASSQGLAGGTDTQYF. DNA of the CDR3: TGTGCCAGCAGCCAGGGACTAGCGGGGGGCACAGATACGCAGTATTTT. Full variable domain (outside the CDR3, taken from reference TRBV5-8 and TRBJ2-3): EAGVTQSPTHLIKTRGQQATLRCSPISGHTSVYWYQQALGLGLQFLLWYDEGEERNRGNFPPRFSGRQFPNYSSELNVNALELEDSALYLCASSQGLAGGTDTQYFGPGTRLTVL.

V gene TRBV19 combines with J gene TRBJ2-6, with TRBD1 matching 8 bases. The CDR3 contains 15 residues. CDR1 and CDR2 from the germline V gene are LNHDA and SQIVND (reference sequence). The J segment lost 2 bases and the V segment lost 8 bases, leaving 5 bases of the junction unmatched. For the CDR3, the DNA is TGTGCCAGTCGGACAGGGTGGGCTGGGGCCAACGTCCTGACTTTC. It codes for CASRTGWAGANVLTF.

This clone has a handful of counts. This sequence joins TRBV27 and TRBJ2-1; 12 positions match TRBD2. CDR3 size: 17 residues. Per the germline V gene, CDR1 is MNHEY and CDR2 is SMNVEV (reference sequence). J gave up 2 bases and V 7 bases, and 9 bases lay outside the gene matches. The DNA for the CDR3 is TGTGCCAGCACCTCGACTAGCGGGAGTATGGCCTACAATGAGCAGTTCTTC. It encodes CASTSTSGSMAYNEQFF.

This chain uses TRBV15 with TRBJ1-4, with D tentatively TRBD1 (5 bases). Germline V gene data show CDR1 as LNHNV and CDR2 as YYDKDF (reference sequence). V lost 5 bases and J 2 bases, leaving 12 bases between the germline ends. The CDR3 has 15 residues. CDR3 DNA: TGTGCCACCAGCGCTCCGGGGGTGACTAATGAAAAACTGTTTTTT. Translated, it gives CATSAPGVTNEKLFF.

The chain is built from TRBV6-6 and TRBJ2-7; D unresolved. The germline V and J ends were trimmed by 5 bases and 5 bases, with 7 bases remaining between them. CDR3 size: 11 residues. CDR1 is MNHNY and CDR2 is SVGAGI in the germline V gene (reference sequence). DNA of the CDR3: TGTGCCAGCAGTGCTGCCGACGAGCAGTACTTC. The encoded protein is CASSAADEQYF.

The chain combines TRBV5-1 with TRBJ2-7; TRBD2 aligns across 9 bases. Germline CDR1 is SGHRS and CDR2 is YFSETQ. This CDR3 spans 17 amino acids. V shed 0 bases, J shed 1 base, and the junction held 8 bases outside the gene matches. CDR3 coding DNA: TGCGCCAGCAGCTTGGCCATTTTGACTAGCGGTTCCTACGAGCAGTACTTC. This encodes CASSLAILTSGSYEQYF. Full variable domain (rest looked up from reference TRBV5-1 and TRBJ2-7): KAGVTQTPRYLIKTRGQQVTLSCSPISGHRSVSWYQQTPGQGLQFLFEYFSETQRNKGNFPGRFSGRQFSNSRSEMNVSTLELGDSALYLCASSLAILTSGSYEQYFGPGTRLTVT.

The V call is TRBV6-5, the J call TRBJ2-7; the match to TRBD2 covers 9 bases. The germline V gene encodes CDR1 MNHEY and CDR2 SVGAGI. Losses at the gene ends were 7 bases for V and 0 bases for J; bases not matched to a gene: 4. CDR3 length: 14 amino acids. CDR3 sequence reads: CASKTSGSSYEQYF. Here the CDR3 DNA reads TGTGCCAGCAAGACTAGCGGTAGCTCCTACGAGCAGTACTTC.

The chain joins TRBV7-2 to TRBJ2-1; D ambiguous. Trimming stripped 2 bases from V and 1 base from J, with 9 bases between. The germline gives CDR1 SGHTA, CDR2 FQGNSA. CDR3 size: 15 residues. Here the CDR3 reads CASSLQVLSYNEQFF. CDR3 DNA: TGTGCCAGCAGCTTACAGGTACTTTCCTACAATGAGCAGTTCTTC. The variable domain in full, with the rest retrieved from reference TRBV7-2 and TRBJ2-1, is GAGVSQSPSNKVTEKGKDVELRCDPISGHTALYWYRQSLGQGLEFLIYFQGNSAPDKSGLPSDRFSAERTGGSVSTLTIQRTQQEDSAVYLCASSLQVLSYNEQFFGPGTRLTVL.

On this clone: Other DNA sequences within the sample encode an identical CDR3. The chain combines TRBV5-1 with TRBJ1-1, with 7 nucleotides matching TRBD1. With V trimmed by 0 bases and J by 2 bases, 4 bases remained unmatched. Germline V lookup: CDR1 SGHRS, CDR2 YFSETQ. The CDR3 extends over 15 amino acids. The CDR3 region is CASSLGGTANTEAFF. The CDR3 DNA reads TGCGCCAGCAGCTTGGGGGGGACAGCTAACACTGAAGCTTTCTTT.

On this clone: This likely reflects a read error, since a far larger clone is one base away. DNA for the CDR3: TGTGCCAGCAGTTCATACAGGAACACCGGGGAGCTGTTTTTT. Amino acid sequence: CASSSYRNTGELFF. The rearrangement links TRBV28 to TRBJ2-2; D is uncertain. The CDR3 has 14 residues. Deletions cut 4 bases from V and 1 base from J, with 7 bases between. CDR1 is MDHEN, CDR2 SYDVKM, per germline.

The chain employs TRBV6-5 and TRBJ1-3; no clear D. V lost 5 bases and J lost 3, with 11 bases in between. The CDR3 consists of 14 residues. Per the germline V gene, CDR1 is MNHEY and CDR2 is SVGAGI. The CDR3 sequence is CASSLLGFGNTIYF. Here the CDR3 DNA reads TGTGCCAGCAGTCTACTCGGGTTTGGAAACACCATATATTTT.

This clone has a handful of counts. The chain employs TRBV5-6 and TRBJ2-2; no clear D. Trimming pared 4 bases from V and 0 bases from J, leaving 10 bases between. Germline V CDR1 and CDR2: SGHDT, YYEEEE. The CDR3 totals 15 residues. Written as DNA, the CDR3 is TGTGCCAGCAGCCCTATTGATACGAACACCGGGGAGCTGTTTTTT. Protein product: CASSPIDTNTGELFF.

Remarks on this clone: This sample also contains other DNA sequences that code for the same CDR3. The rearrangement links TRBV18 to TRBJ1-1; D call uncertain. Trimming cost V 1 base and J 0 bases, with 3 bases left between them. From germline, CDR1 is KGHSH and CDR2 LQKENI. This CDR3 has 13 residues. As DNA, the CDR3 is TGTGCCAGCTCACCACTTCTGAACACTGAAGCTTTCTTT. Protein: CASSPLLNTEAFF.

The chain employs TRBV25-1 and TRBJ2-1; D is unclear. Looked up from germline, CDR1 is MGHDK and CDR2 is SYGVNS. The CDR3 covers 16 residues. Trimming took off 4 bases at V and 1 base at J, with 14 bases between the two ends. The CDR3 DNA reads TGTGCCAGCAGTGTAGGTGCCGTCCAATCCTACAATGAGCAGTTCTTC. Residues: CASSVGAVQSYNEQFF. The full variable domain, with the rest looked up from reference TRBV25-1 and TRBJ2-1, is EADIYQTPRYLVIGTGKKITLECSQTMGHDKMYWYQQDPGMELHLIHYSYGVNSTEKGDLSSESTVSRIRTEHFPLTLESARPSHTSQYLCASSVGAVQSYNEQFFGPGTRLTVL.

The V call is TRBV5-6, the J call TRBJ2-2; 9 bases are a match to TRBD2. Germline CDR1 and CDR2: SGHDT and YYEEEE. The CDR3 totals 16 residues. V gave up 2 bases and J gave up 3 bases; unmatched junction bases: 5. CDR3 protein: CASSFMAGGHTGELFF. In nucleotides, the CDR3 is TGTGCCAGCAGCTTTATGGCGGGAGGGCACACCGGGGAGCTGTTTTTT. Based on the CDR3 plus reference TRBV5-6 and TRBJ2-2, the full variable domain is DAGVTQSPTHLIKTRGQQVTLRCSPKSGHDTVSWYQQALGQGPQFIFQYYEEEERQRGNFPDRFSGHQFPNYSSELNVNALLLGDSALYLCASSFMAGGHTGELFFGEGSRLTVL.

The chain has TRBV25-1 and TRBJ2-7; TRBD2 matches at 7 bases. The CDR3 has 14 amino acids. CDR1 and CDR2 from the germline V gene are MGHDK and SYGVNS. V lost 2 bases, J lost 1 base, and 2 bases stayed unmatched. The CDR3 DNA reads TGTGCCAGCAGTGAAGCGGGGGTTTCCTACGAGCAGTACTTC. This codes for CASSEAGVSYEQYF.

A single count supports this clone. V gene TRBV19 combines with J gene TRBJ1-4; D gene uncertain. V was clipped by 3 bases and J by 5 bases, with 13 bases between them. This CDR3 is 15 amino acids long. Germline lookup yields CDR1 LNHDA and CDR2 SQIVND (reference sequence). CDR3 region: CASSILGTVNEKLFF. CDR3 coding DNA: TGTGCCAGTAGTATTCTCGGAACAGTGAATGAAAAACTGTTTTTT.

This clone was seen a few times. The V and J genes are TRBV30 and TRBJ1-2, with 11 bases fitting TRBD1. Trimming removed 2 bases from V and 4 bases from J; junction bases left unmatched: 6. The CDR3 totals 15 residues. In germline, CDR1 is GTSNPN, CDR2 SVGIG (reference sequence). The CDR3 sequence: CAWSTGTGGLYGYTF. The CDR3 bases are TGTGCCTGGAGTACCGGGACAGGGGGGCTCTATGGCTACACCTTC.

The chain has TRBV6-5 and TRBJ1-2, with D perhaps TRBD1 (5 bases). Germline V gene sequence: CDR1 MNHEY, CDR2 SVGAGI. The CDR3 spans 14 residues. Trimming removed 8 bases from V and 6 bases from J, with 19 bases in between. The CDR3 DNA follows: TGTGCCAGCCGTGTAGGGGTCCACTTCCATGGCTACACCTTC. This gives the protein CASRVGVHFHGYTF.

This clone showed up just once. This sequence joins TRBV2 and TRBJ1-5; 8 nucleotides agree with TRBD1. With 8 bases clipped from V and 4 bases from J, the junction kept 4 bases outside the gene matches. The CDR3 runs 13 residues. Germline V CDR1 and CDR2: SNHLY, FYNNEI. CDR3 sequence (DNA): TGTGCCAGCTGGACAGGGCCTAATCAGCCCCAGCATTTT. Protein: CASWTGPNQPQHF.

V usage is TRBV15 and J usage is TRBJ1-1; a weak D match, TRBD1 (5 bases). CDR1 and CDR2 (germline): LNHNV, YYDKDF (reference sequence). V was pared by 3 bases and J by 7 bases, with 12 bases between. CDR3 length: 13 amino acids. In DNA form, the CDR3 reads TGTGCCACCAGCAGGGATCAGGGTAGTGAAGCTTTCTTT. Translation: CATSRDQGSEAFF.

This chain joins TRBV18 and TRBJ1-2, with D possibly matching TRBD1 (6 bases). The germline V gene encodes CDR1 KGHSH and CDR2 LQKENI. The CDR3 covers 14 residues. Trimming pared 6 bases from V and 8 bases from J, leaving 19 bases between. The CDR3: CASSPGGIGKGYTF. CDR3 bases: TGTGCCAGCTCCCCTGGGGGCATCGGAAAGGGCTACACCTTC.

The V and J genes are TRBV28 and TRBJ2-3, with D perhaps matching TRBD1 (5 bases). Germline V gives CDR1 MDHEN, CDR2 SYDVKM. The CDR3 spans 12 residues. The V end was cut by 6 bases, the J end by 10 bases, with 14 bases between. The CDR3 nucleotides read TGTGCCAGCAGCACTCAGGGAAAGTCGCAGTATTTT. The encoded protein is CASSTQGKSQYF. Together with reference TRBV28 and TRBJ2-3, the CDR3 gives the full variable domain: DVKVTQSSRYLVKRTGEKVFLECVQDMDHENMFWYRQDPGLGLRLIYFSYDVKMKEKGDIPEGYSVSREKKERFSLILESASTNQTSMYLCASSTQGKSQYFGPGTRLTVL.

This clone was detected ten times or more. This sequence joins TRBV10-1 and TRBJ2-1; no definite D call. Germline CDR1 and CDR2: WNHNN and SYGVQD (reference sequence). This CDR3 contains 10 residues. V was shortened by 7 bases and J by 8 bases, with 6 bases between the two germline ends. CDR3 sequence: CASKFHEQFF. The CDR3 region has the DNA TGCGCCAGCAAGTTCCATGAGCAGTTCTTC.

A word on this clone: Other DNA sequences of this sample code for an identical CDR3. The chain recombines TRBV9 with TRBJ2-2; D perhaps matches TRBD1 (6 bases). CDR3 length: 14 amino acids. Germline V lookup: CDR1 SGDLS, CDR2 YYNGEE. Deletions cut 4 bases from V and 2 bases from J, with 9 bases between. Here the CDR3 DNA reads TGTGCCAGCAGCCTACAGGGAAACACCGGGGAGCTGTTTTTT. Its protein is CASSLQGNTGELFF.

DNA of the CDR3: TGTGCCAGTAGTATAGCGGGCAGCAATAATTCACCCCTCCACTTT. Protein: CASSIAGSNNSPLHF. The V and J genes are TRBV19 and TRBJ1-6; D unclear. The germline V gene has CDR1 LNHDA and CDR2 SQIVND (reference sequence). V lost 1 base to trimming and J lost 5 bases, with 9 bases between them. This CDR3 is 15 amino acids long.